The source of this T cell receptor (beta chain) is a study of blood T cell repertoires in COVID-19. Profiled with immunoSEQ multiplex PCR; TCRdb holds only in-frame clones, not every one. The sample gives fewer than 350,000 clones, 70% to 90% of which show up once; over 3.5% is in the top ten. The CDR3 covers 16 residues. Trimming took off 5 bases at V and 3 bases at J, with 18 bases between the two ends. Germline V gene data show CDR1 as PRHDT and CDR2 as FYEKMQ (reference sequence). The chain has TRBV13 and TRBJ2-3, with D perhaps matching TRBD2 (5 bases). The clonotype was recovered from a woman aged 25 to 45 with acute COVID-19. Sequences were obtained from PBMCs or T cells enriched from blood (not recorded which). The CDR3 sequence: CASSPPGESGTDTQYF. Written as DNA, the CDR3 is TGTGCCAGCAGCCCCCCCGGGGAAAGCGGAACAGATACGCAGTATTTT.